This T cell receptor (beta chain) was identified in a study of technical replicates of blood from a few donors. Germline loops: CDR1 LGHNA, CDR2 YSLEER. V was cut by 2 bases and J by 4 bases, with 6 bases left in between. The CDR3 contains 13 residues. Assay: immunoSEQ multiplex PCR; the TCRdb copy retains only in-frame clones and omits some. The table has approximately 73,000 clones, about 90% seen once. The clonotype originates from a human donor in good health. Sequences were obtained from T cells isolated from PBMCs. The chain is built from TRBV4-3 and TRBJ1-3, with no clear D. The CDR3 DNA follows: TGCGCCAGCAGCCAATTCCAGGGAAACACCATATATTTT. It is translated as CASSQFQGNTIYF.